A single sample gave rise to the 20 T cell receptor beta chains below, sequenced in a study of blood T cell repertoires in COVID-19 (dated by TCRdb to 2018 to 2021). The method was the immunoSEQ multiplex PCR assay. TCRdb limited this immuneACCESS table to in-frame rearrangements with V and J called. A share of clones is missing; checked studies link under half to unresolved V genes, and the rest is unexplained. Present in this sample are roughly 250,000 clones, approximately 80% of which were seen just once. The ten biggest clones cover over 3.5% of the sample. The sample consisted of peripheral blood. The origin of the receptors is a woman aged 70-85 years with acute or convalescent COVID-19.

The V gene is TRBV7-8, the J gene TRBJ1-5, with D perhaps matching TRBD2 (5 bases). The better agreement between TRBJ2-3 and the DNA end casts doubt on the J call. Germline assignment: CDR1 SGHVS and CDR2 FQNEAQ. CDR3 size: 16 residues. CDR3 loop: CASSLVTEGFNQPQYF. The CDR3 coding sequence is TGTGCCAGCAGCTTAGTCACCGAGGGATTCAATCAGCCCCAGTATTTT.

V and J are TRBV10-3 and TRBJ2-7; 8 nucleotides match TRBD1. The CDR3 has 16 residues. Looked up from germline, CDR1 is ENHRY and CDR2 is SYGVKD. J was trimmed by 0 bases and V by 4 bases; bases with no gene match: 8. The CDR3 region is CAISGRTGRSSYEQYF. The DNA of the CDR3 is TGTGCCATCAGTGGACGGACAGGGCGAAGCTCCTACGAGCAGTACTTC.

The CDR3 reads CASSTLLYTQYF. The CDR3 DNA sequence: TGTGCCAGCAGTACCCTCCTATATACGCAGTATTTT. The rearrangement uses TRBV28 and TRBJ2-3; D gene unclear. Germline CDR1 MDHEN, CDR2 SYDVKM. The ends were cut back, 5 bases at V and 7 bases at J, with 10 bases in the middle. This CDR3 region has 12 residues.

The rearrangement joins TRBV12-3 or TRBV12-4 to TRBJ2-1, with 7 bases identical to TRBD2. The CDR3 contains 13 residues. J was trimmed by 9 bases and V by 4 bases; bases with no gene match: 6. The CDR3 DNA follows: TGTGCCAGCAGTTCAGGACTAGTAGTTGAGCAGTTCTTC. Translation gives CASSSGLVVEQFF.

This clone was seen a handful of times. The chain couples TRBV7-9 to TRBJ2-5; 7 nucleotides line up with TRBD1. V lost 3 bases, J lost 5 bases, and 3 bases stayed unmatched. CDR1 is SEHNR, CDR2 FQNEAQ, per germline (reference sequence). The CDR3 has 13 amino acids. The CDR3 reads CASSLGTAETQYF. The CDR3 region has the DNA TGTGCCAGCAGCTTGGGGACAGCCGAGACCCAGTACTTC.

In regard to this clone: Other nucleotide sequences in the sample specify the same CDR3. The chain has TRBV7-2 and TRBJ2-5, with 7 bases that match TRBD2. CDR1 is SGHTA, CDR2 FQGNSA, per germline. The CDR3 totals 13 residues. V lost 6 bases, J lost 4 bases, and 5 bases stayed unmatched. For the CDR3, the DNA is TGTGCCAGCAGTTCCACGGGGGGAGAGACCCAGTACTTC. It yields the protein CASSSTGGETQYF.

On this clone: The same CDR3 is also encoded by other DNA sequences in this sample. The chain is built from TRBV5-1 and TRBJ1-1, with 10 bases identical to TRBD1. This CDR3 region has 15 residues. Trimming removed 4 bases from V and 1 base from J; junction bases left unmatched: 4. CDR1 and CDR2 from the germline V gene are SGHRS and YFSETQ. In DNA form, the CDR3 reads TGCGCCAGCAGCCCCCGGACAGGGGGGAACACTGAAGCTTTCTTT. Residues: CASSPRTGGNTEAFF.

The chain combines TRBV21-1 with TRBJ1-1. TRBV21-1 is classified as a pseudogene. CDR3 length equals 14 residues. Written as DNA, the CDR3 is TGTGCCAGCAGCAAAGTTGGCGGATCCACTGAAGCTTTCTTT. Its translation is CASSKVGGSTEAFF.

The V and J genes are TRBV19 and TRBJ2-7; 7 bases agree with TRBD2. The CDR3 length is 15 residues. With 3 bases clipped from V and 2 bases from J, the junction kept 7 bases outside the gene matches. CDR1 and CDR2 from the germline V gene are LNHDA and SQIVND (reference sequence). The CDR3 DNA reads TGTGCCAGTAGTATGGGGGGGAGGAGCCCCTACGAGCAGTACTTC. This translates into CASSMGGRSPYEQYF. The full variable domain, completed using reference TRBV19 and TRBJ2-7, is DGGITQSPKYLFRKEGQNVTLSCEQNLNHDAMYWYRQDPGQGLRLIYYSQIVNDFQKGDIAEGYSVSREKKESFPLTVTSAQKNPTAFYLCASSMGGRSPYEQYFGPGTRLTVT.

This clone was found once. This chain joins TRBV11-2 and TRBJ2-5, with TRBD2 matching over 8 bases. This CDR3 region has 15 residues. Germline lookup yields CDR1 SGHAT and CDR2 FQNNGV. V lost 7 bases to trimming and J lost 3 bases; unmatched junction nucleotides: 10. This CDR3 reads CASTIGGSGKETQYF. The CDR3 DNA is TGTGCCAGCACCATAGGGGGTAGCGGGAAAGAGACCCAGTACTTC. Combining the CDR3 with reference TRBV11-2 and TRBJ2-5 gives the whole variable domain EAGVAQSPRYKIIEKRQSVAFWCNPISGHATLYWYQQILGQGPKLLIQFQNNGVVDDSQLPKDRFSAERLKGVDSTLKIQPAKLEDSAVYLCASTIGGSGKETQYFGPGTRLLVL.

V is TRBV6-5 and J is TRBJ1-1; a weak D match, TRBD1 (6 bases). V was shortened by 2 bases and J by 4 bases, with 17 bases between the two germline ends. The germline gives CDR1 MNHEY, CDR2 SVGAGI. The CDR3 sequence is 16 residues long. CDR3 sequence reads: CASSYQTGRGSTEAFF. Written as DNA, the CDR3 is TGTGCCAGCAGTTACCAGACAGGAAGGGGCAGCACTGAAGCTTTCTTT.

The CDR3 nucleotides read TGTGCCAGCAGCCCCTTTGGGGGCGAGACTAATGAAAAACTGTTTTTT. Its protein is CASSPFGGETNEKLFF. The chain has TRBV7-8 and TRBJ1-4, with D possibly TRBD1 on 6 matching bases. Trimming removed 5 bases from V and 2 bases from J, with 15 bases in between. The CDR3 contains 16 residues. Germline-derived CDR1 and CDR2 are SGHVS and FQNEAQ. Based on the CDR3 plus reference TRBV7-8 and TRBJ1-4, the full variable domain is GAGVSQSPRYKVAKRGQDVALRCDPISGHVSLFWYQQALGQGPEFLTYFQNEAQLDKSGLPSDRFFAERPEGSVSTLKIQRTQQEDSAVYLCASSPFGGETNEKLFFGSGTQLSVL.

This chain joins TRBV20-1 and TRBJ1-2, with a weak D call TRBD1 (5 bases). The germline V gene encodes CDR1 DFQATT and CDR2 SNEGSKA (reference sequence). CDR3 size: 13 residues. V was cut by 3 bases and J by 3 bases, with 11 bases left in between. Written as DNA, the CDR3 is TGCAGTGCTAGTAAGGGGCTGGACTATGGCTACACCTTC. The encoded protein is CSASKGLDYGYTF.

CDR3 in amino acids: CAWRDGTYYGYTF. For the CDR3, the DNA is TGTGCCTGGAGGGACGGGACATACTATGGCTACACCTTC. This chain uses TRBV30 with TRBJ1-2; TRBD1 is a possible D gene (6 bases). The CDR3 has 13 amino acids. V gave up 3 bases and J gave up 3 bases, with 11 bases separating them. Germline V gene sequence: CDR1 GTSNPN, CDR2 SVGIG (reference sequence).

This chain uses TRBV29-1 with TRBJ1-2; a possible D gene is TRBD1 (5 bases). Germline values: CDR1 SQVTM, CDR2 ANQGSEA. The length of the CDR3 is 12 residues. The germline V and J ends were trimmed by 4 bases and 5 bases, with 11 bases remaining between them. The CDR3 is CSVARAGYGYTF. DNA of the CDR3: TGCAGCGTTGCCAGGGCTGGGTATGGCTACACCTTC.

This clone showed up just a few times. Other DNA sequences in the same sample also yield this CDR3. This chain connects TRBV7-9 to TRBJ2-7, with 8 bases identical to TRBD1. The CDR3 is 14 residues long. Germline CDR1 and CDR2: SEHNR and FQNEAQ (reference sequence). The J segment lost 1 base and the V segment lost 4 bases, leaving 3 bases of the junction unmatched. The CDR3 nucleotides are TGTGCCAGCAGCTCCGGGACAGGTTCCTACGAGCAGTACTTC. Protein: CASSSGTGSYEQYF.

This chain links TRBV4-1 with TRBJ1-2; D possibly corresponds to TRBD1 (5 bases). The CDR3 runs 15 residues. The V end lost 4 bases, the J end lost 4 bases, and 16 bases lay between the germline ends. In germline, CDR1 is MGHRA, CDR2 YSYEKL. The CDR3 sequence: CASSPPGKWGYGYTF. Here the CDR3 DNA reads TGCGCCAGCAGCCCCCCAGGGAAATGGGGCTATGGCTACACCTTC.

V usage is TRBV7-2 and J usage is TRBJ2-4; no firm D call. Germline V gene sequence: CDR1 SGHTA, CDR2 FQGNSA. Trimming pared 5 bases from V and 0 bases from J, leaving 11 bases between. The CDR3 sequence is 15 residues long. This CDR3 is CASSPEVLAKNIQYF. The CDR3 region has the DNA TGTGCCAGCAGCCCAGAGGTCCTAGCCAAAAACATTCAGTACTTC.

As DNA, the CDR3 is TGTGCCAGCAGCAAACAGGGGGGCTATGGCTACACCTTC. Translated, it gives CASSKQGGYGYTF. The J gene is TRBJ1-2, the V gene TRBV14; TRBD1 matches 8 bases. This CDR3 has 13 residues. The germline gives CDR1 SGHDN, CDR2 FVKESK. Unmatched junction bases numbered 3, after V lost 5 bases and J lost 4 bases.

V usage is TRBV4-2 and J usage is TRBJ2-7, with a possible D match to TRBD1 (6 bases). V lost 4 bases and J 0 bases, leaving 10 bases between the germline ends. Germline-derived CDR1 and CDR2 are LGHNA and YNFKEQ. This CDR3 has 14 residues. CDR3 DNA: TGTGCCAGCAGCCTAAACAGGGACTCCTACGAGCAGTACTTC. Translation gives CASSLNRDSYEQYF.